A selection of T cell receptor beta chains follows, all from one sample in a study of T cell responses to AZD1222 COVID-19 vaccine. This table comes from immunoSEQ multiplex PCR, and its TCRdb copy is limited to in-frame clones, with some not included. The top ten hold around 21% of the sample, which has tens of thousands of clones, roughly 85% seen once. The specimen comprised peripheral blood, sampled on day 0 of AZD1222 vaccination. These receptor sequences come from an adult in good health. Both conserved end residues are part of each CDR3. Each record gives: D gene, clone size, V gene, J gene, CDR3 protein, CDR3 DNA. D genes are given only for firm matches. Part of the rows lack a size; the others show once, few, many or a class for expanded clones.

>TRBD2|.|TRBV7-9|TRBJ2-1
CASSSLTSGRAREQFF
TGTGCCAGCAGCTCCCTTACTAGCGGGAGGGCCAGGGAGCAGTTCTTC
>TRBD2|.|TRBV3-1/TRBV3-2|TRBJ2-2
CASSQGSGTSGELFF
TGTGCCAGCAGCCAGGGTAGCGGGACGAGCGGGGAGCTGTTTTTT
>TRBD1|.|TRBV7-9|TRBJ2-1
CASSFFGTGSNEQFF
TGTGCCAGCAGCTTTTTCGGGACAGGGTCCAATGAGCAGTTCTTC
>.|.|TRBV15|TRBJ2-4
CATSRDQMASGQNIQYF
TGTGCCACCAGCAGAGATCAAATGGCTAGTGGCCAAAACATTCAGTACTTC
>.|.|TRBV24-1|TRBJ2-7
CATSGEVRHYEQYF
TGTGCCACCAGTGGGGAGGTAAGGCACTACGAGCAGTACTTC
>.|.|TRBV15|TRBJ1-1
CATSRGGSMNTEAFF
TGTGCCACCAGCAGAGGAGGCAGTATGAACACTGAAGCTTTCTTT
>TRBD1|.|TRBV7-6|TRBJ2-7
CASSLAIGQGFEQYF
TGTGCCAGCAGCTTAGCTATAGGACAGGGCTTCGAGCAGTACTTC
>.|few|TRBV21-1|TRBJ1-1
CASRPKQGTDEAFF
TGTGCCAGCAGGCCAAAACAGGGTACGGATGAAGCTTTCTTT
>.|.|TRBV5-1|TRBJ2-7
CASSLNSASYEQYF
TGCGCCAGCAGCTTGAATTCGGCATCCTACGAGCAGTACTTC
>.|.|TRBV13|TRBJ1-1
CASSLGQRGGYEAFF
TGTGCCAGCAGCTTAGGCCAGAGAGGGGGGTACGAAGCTTTCTTT
>.|.|TRBV6-1|TRBJ1-2
CASSKGRGDGYTF
TGTGCCAGCAGCAAAGGGAGGGGGGATGGCTACACCTTC
>TRBD1|.|TRBV7-2|TRBJ1-6
CASSLVGGQGSPLHF
TGTGCCAGCAGCTTAGTTGGTGGACAGGGATCACCCCTCCACTTT
>TRBD1|.|TRBV19|TRBJ2-1
CASSMGQGSPRGQFF
TGTGCCAGTAGTATGGGACAGGGGAGCCCTCGCGGGCAGTTCTTC
>.|.|TRBV7-2|TRBJ2-3
CASSPGARTDTQYF
TGTGCCAGCAGCCCGGGGGCCCGCACAGATACGCAGTATTTT
>.|.|TRBV5-5|TRBJ1-1
CASSLGGYDTEAFF
TGTGCCAGCAGCTTGGGGGGGTATGACACTGAAGCTTTCTTT
>.|.|TRBV15|TRBJ2-2
CATSRDIRGGTGELFF
TGTGCCACCAGCAGAGATATACGAGGGGGGACCGGGGAGCTGTTTTTT
>TRBD2|few|TRBV7-7|TRBJ2-5
CASSLVSRGKAETQYF
TGTGCTAGCAGCCTTGTCTCGCGGGGGAAGGCGGAGACCCAGTACTTC
>.|.|TRBV3-1/TRBV3-2|TRBJ1-4
CASSQGVPGTINEKLFF
TGTGCCAGCAGCCAAGGCGTGCCCGGGACCATTAATGAAAAACTGTTTTTT
>.|.|TRBV11-1|TRBJ2-5
CASSLARMGSQETQYF
TGTGCCAGCAGCTTAGCTCGGATGGGGAGCCAAGAGACCCAGTACTTC
>TRBD1|once|TRBV12-5|TRBJ2-3
CASGLWGQGTDTQYF
TGTGCTAGTGGTTTGTGGGGACAGGGGACAGATACGCAGTATTTT
>.|.|TRBV5-1|TRBJ1-5
CASKVSGGNQPQHF
TGCGCCAGCAAGGTTTCAGGGGGCAATCAGCCCCAGCATTTT
>.|few|TRBV7-9|TRBJ2-7
CASSFLGGYEQYF
TGTGCCAGCAGCTTCTTGGGGGGATACGAGCAGTACTTC
>.|.|TRBV5-1|TRBJ1-2
CASSPTANYGYTF
TGCGCCAGCAGCCCGACAGCTAACTATGGCTACACCTTC
>TRBD2|.|TRBV6-1|TRBJ2-2
CASSATSGGAIGELFF
TGTGCCAGCAGTGCAACTAGCGGGGGGGCGATCGGGGAGCTGTTTTTT
>TRBD2|.|TRBV6-5|TRBJ2-1
CAIRGGVNNEQFF
TGTGCCATCCGCGGGGGGGTGAACAATGAGCAGTTCTTC
>TRBD1|.|TRBV9|TRBJ1-2
CASSVALVGGPYGYTF
TGTGCCAGCAGCGTAGCTCTGGTAGGGGGCCCCTATGGCTACACCTTC
>.|.|TRBV19|TRBJ1-5
CASSEREQQPQHF
TGTGCCAGTAGTGAAAGGGAACAGCAGCCCCAGCATTTT
>.|.|TRBV7-9|TRBJ2-1
CASSLGWHNEQFF
TGTGCCAGCAGCTTAGGCTGGCACAATGAGCAGTTCTTC
>TRBD1|.|TRBV29-1|TRBJ1-5
CSGGDSSNQPQHF
TGCAGCGGGGGGGACAGTAGCAATCAGCCCCAGCATTTT
>.|few|TRBV7-9|TRBJ2-7
CASSLRGIDEQYF
TGTGCCAGCAGCTTACGGGGGATTGACGAGCAGTACTTC
>.|few|TRBV5-1|TRBJ2-5
CASSFQETQYF
TGCGCCAGCAGCTTCCAAGAGACCCAGTACTTC
>.|.|TRBV19|TRBJ1-5
CASSIKSARQPQHF
TGTGCCAGTAGTATAAAAAGCGCTAGGCAGCCCCAGCATTTT